A single sample gave rise to the 15 T cell receptor beta chains below, sequenced in a study of T cell responses to AZD1222 COVID-19 vaccine. The protocol was immunoSEQ multiplex PCR, while the TCRdb copy is restricted to in-frame clones and leaves out a portion. The sample has approximately 150,000 clones, almost 90% seen once. The specimen was peripheral blood, collected 28 days after the second AZD1222 dose. The receptors were sampled from an adult who received the AZD1222 COVID-19 vaccine.

V usage is TRBV6-6 and J usage is TRBJ1-4; D gene uncertain. V dropped 8 bases and J dropped 1 base, with 8 bases sitting between them. Germline V gives CDR1 MNHNY, CDR2 SVGAGI (reference sequence). The CDR3 consists of 13 residues. The chain's CDR3 is CASGRVTNEKLFF. In DNA form, the CDR3 reads TGTGCCAGCGGACGGGTAACTAATGAAAAACTGTTTTTT.

This CDR3 is CASSPRQGREKLFF. CDR3 sequence (DNA): TGTGCCAGCAGCCCCCGACAGGGCCGCGAAAAACTGTTTTTT. The V call is TRBV9, the J call TRBJ1-4, with 7 bases lining up with TRBD1. The germline V gene has CDR1 SGDLS and CDR2 YYNGEE. The CDR3 loop spans 14 amino acids. V shed 4 bases, J shed 8 bases, and the junction held 8 bases outside the gene matches.

This clone showed up just a few times. CDR3 sequence (DNA): TGTGCCACCAGTGATTCTCAACAGCTCGGCAATCAGCCCCAGCATTTT. This sequence encodes CATSDSQQLGNQPQHF. The chain carries TRBV24-1 and TRBJ1-5; no clear D gene. The CDR3 totals 16 residues. Per germline, CDR1 KGHDR and CDR2 SFDVKD. Trimming stripped 2 bases from V and 2 bases from J, with 12 bases between.

The chain has TRBV28 and TRBJ1-1; no reliable D call. Germline CDR1 reads MDHEN; CDR2 reads SYDVKM. The CDR3 is 12 amino acids. Trimming left V 6 bases short and J 11 bases short, with 16 bases between. The CDR3, as DNA: TGTGCCAGCAGACCACACGTGGAATTTGCTTTCTTT. It encodes CASRPHVEFAFF.

The rearrangement uses TRBV25-1 and TRBJ1-3; 10 nucleotides match TRBD1. There are 18 residues in the CDR3. CDR1 and CDR2 (germline): MGHDK, SYGVNS. The junction had 9 bases not matched to a gene; V was cut back by 4 bases and J by 0 bases. The CDR3 bases are TGTGCCAGCAGTGGTAACCCGGGACAGGGGAGCTCTGGAAACACCATATATTTT. Protein product: CASSGNPGQGSSGNTIYF.

The rearrangement uses TRBV27 and TRBJ1-5, with 7 nucleotides matching TRBD1. The CDR3 covers 17 residues. Germline V gene data show CDR1 as MNHEY and CDR2 as SMNVEV (reference sequence). The J segment lost 0 bases and the V segment lost 6 bases, leaving 11 bases of the junction unmatched. CDR3 region: CASRLYGTADSNQPQHF. The CDR3 DNA reads TGTGCCAGCAGGCTTTATGGGACAGCAGATAGCAATCAGCCCCAGCATTTT.

The V call is TRBV14, the J call TRBJ1-6, with TRBD1 as a possible D gene (5 bases). Germline V gene data show CDR1 as SGHDN and CDR2 as FVKESK. V lost 2 bases and J lost 4, with 6 bases in between. The CDR3 totals 14 residues. Here the CDR3 reads CASSQQGYNSPLHF. CDR3 sequence (DNA): TGTGCCAGCAGCCAACAGGGTTATAATTCACCCCTCCACTTT.

The gene calls are TRBV28 and TRBJ1-5; no definite D call. The CDR3 extends over 14 amino acids. The V and J ends lost 8 bases and 2 bases respectively, with 13 bases between them. CDR1 is MDHEN, CDR2 SYDVKM, per germline. The CDR3 DNA reads as TGTGCCAGCGAAGGGTTCCGGGGCAATCAGCCCCAGCATTTT. Its translation: CASEGFRGNQPQHF.

The chain has TRBV19 and TRBJ1-6; no clear D. CDR3 length: 14 residues. CDR1 LNHDA and CDR2 SQIVND come from the germline V gene (reference sequence). Trimming took off 3 bases at V and 4 bases at J, with 7 bases between the two ends. CDR3 nucleotide sequence: TGTGCCAGTAGTATTGAGCCTTATAATTCACCCCTCCACTTT. Its translation: CASSIEPYNSPLHF.

The chain is built from TRBV6-5 and TRBJ1-1; perhaps TRBD1 as D (6 bases). This CDR3 comprises 15 residues. Trimming pared 0 bases from V and 2 bases from J, leaving 10 bases between. Germline CDR1 reads MNHEY; CDR2 reads SVGAGI. The CDR3 sequence is CASSYSRQVNTEAFF. The CDR3 DNA sequence: TGTGCCAGCAGTTACTCGAGACAGGTCAACACTGAAGCTTTCTTT.

The chain recombines TRBV5-4 with TRBJ2-1, with TRBD1 matching 10 bases. V shed 5 bases and J 6 bases; nucleotides not matched to a gene: 14. The germline CDR1 and CDR2 sequences are SGHNT and YYREEE (reference sequence). The CDR3 has 17 amino acids. DNA for the CDR3: TGTGCCAGCAGGGATAAGGTGAGGACAGGGGGACTCAATGAGCAGTTCTTC. Its protein product is CASRDKVRTGGLNEQFF.

V gene TRBV28 combines with J gene TRBJ1-2; D possibly corresponds to TRBD1 (6 bases). In germline, CDR1 is MDHEN, CDR2 SYDVKM. The CDR3 contains 14 residues. With 4 bases removed from V and 12 bases from J, the gap between germline ends came to 21 bases. In DNA form, the CDR3 reads TGTGCCAGCAGTTCGAACCCCGGGACAAGGGGGGACACCTTC. It yields the protein CASSSNPGTRGDTF.

This clone appeared once. In DNA, the CDR3 is TGTGCCATCAGTGAGAGGGAGGGCGATCGTGGCTACACCTTC. Its protein product is CAISEREGDRGYTF. The chain employs TRBV10-3 and TRBJ1-2; D is unclear. CDR1 and CDR2 from the germline V gene are ENHRY and SYGVKD. The length of the CDR3 is 14 residues. Trimming shortened V by 2 bases and J by 7 bases, and 14 bases separated the two germline ends.

This clone is a singleton in its sample. This chain links TRBV2 with TRBJ1-1; TRBD1 matches at 7 bases. Losses at the gene ends were 10 bases for V and 6 bases for J; bases not matched to a gene: 11. The CDR3 spans 13 residues. Germline assignment: CDR1 SNHLY and CDR2 FYNNEI. The chain's CDR3 is CAIRDREWSEAFF. The CDR3 coding sequence is TGTGCCATACGCGACAGGGAATGGTCTGAAGCTTTCTTT.

The gene calls are TRBV21-1 and TRBJ2-2; the D call of TRBD1 is as the table states it, not checked on the DNA. TRBV21-1 is reported as a pseudogene. The CDR3 consists of 14 residues. The chain's CDR3 is CASSKEQYTGELFF. As DNA, the CDR3 is TGTGCCAGCAGCAAAGAACAGTACACCGGGGAGCTGTTTTTT.